A single sample is the source of the 10 T cell receptor beta chains below, sequenced in a study of T-cell memory formation after mild COVID-19. MiXCR, run by TCRdb on the 5' RACE reads, gives a single entry per CDR3 protein. In the table there are roughly 410,000 distinct CDR3 sequences, less than 25% of which are singletons. The sequenced sample consisted of PBMCs or a T cell subset sorted from them (not recorded which). Receptors were obtained from an adult woman who had mild COVID-19 (a few samples of this study predate the infection). Cell type and time point are not known.

V gene TRBV18 combines with J gene TRBJ1-5, with D unclear. Between the trimmed V and J ends, which lost 6 bases and 0 bases, there was a span of 21 bases. CDR1 is KGHSH and CDR2 is LQKENI in the germline V gene. This CDR3 is built from 18 residues. CDR3 residues: CASSLTSNREYSNQPQHF. The DNA for the CDR3 is TGTGCCAGCTCGCTAACCAGCAACCGGGAGTATAGCAATCAGCCCCAGCATTTT.

The rearrangement joins TRBV6-5 to TRBJ2-7; 8 nucleotides align to TRBD1. CDR3 length: 14 residues. Germline trimming cut 6 bases from V and 4 bases from J; bases unmatched to any gene: 8. CDR1 is MNHEY and CDR2 is SVGAGI in the germline V gene. The CDR3 loop is CASSQTGDRYEQYF. CDR3 in DNA: TGTGCCAGCAGCCAGACAGGGGATCGGTACGAGCAGTACTTC.

The DNA of the CDR3 is TGTGCCAGCAGAACGGCGAACTATGGCTACACCTTC. Residues: CASRTANYGYTF. The chain has TRBV6-6 and TRBJ1-2, with D unclear. CDR1 MNHNY and CDR2 SVGAGI come from the germline V gene (reference sequence). The V end lost 6 bases, the J end lost 2 bases, and 7 bases lay between the germline ends. This CDR3 spans 12 amino acids.

This clonotype was counted a few times. The chain links TRBV29-1 to TRBJ1-4, with D possibly matching TRBD1 (6 bases). V shed 7 bases and J shed 11 bases, with 14 bases lying between them. CDR3 length: 11 amino acids. Looked up from germline, CDR1 is SQVTM and CDR2 is ANQGSEA. The CDR3 reads CSGERDTKLFF. The CDR3 DNA is TGCAGCGGAGAGCGGGACACTAAACTGTTTTTT.

DNA for the CDR3: TGTGCCAGCAGTTACGGGGACGGACCCTTGGGCTACACCTTC. Amino acids: CASSYGDGPLGYTF. J is TRBJ1-2 and V is TRBV6-6; a weak D match, TRBD1 (5 bases). There are 14 residues in the CDR3. V shed 2 bases and J shed 8 bases, with 15 bases lying between them. Germline lookup yields CDR1 MNHNY and CDR2 SVGAGI (reference sequence).

This clonotype was counted a single time. The V and J genes are TRBV6-2 or TRBV6-3 and TRBJ2-7; 8 nucleotides match TRBD1. V lost 6 bases, J lost 9 bases, and 10 bases stayed unmatched. Germline lookup yields CDR1 MNHEY and CDR2 SVGEGT. There are 13 residues in the CDR3. The CDR3 DNA sequence: TGTGCCAGCAGCCCCAGGACAGGGACCGGGCAGTACTTC. It translates to CASSPRTGTGQYF.

V and J are TRBV4-3 and TRBJ2-1; 7 nucleotides match TRBD2. Germline-derived CDR1 and CDR2 are LGHNA and YSLEER. The CDR3 spans 17 residues. The V segment lost 0 bases and the J segment 2 bases; nucleotides outside the gene matches: 7. The CDR3 coding sequence is TGCGCCAGCAGCCAAGACGAGGCGGGAGTAACCTACAATGAGCAGTTCTTC. This translates into CASSQDEAGVTYNEQFF.

This clonotype was recorded many times. The rearrangement joins TRBV9 to TRBJ2-7; D possibly corresponds to TRBD2 (5 bases). There are 15 residues in the CDR3. V was clipped by 0 bases and J by 6 bases, with 16 bases between them. In germline, CDR1 is SGDLS, CDR2 YYNGEE. The DNA for the CDR3 is TGTGCCAGCAGCGTAGGGTTGGCTAGCTACCGCGAGCAGTACTTC. Translating gives CASSVGLASYREQYF.

The chain couples TRBV12-3 or TRBV12-4 to TRBJ2-3, with D uncertain. The CDR3 has 14 amino acids. V gave up 2 bases and J gave up 5 bases, with 11 bases separating them. Written as DNA, the CDR3 is TGTGCCAGCAGTTTATCGCCCTTGGGAGATACGCAGTATTTT. Its translation is CASSLSPLGDTQYF.

The genes are TRBV18 and TRBJ2-1; tentative D call: TRBD1 (5 bases). The CDR3 extends over 17 amino acids. The V and J ends lost 2 bases and 2 bases respectively, with 16 bases between them. Germline-derived CDR1 and CDR2 are KGHSH and LQKENI. The CDR3: CASSPGAPGFAYNEQFF. The CDR3 DNA reads as TGTGCCAGCTCACCAGGGGCCCCCGGATTCGCCTACAATGAGCAGTTCTTC.